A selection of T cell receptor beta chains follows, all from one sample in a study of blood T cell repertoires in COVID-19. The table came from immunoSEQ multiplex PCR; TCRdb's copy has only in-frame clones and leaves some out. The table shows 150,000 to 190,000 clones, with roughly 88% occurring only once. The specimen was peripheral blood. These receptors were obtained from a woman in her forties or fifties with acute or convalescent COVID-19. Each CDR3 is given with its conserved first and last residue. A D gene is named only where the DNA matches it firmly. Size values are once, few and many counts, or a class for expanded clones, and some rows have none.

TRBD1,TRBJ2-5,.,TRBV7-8,TGTGCCAGCAGCTCCTGGGACAGGGGAGGATTGGAGACCCAGTACTTC,CASSSWDRGGLETQYF
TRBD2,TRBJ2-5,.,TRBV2,TGTGCCAGCAGGACCCTAGCGGGGATAGGGGAGACCCAGTACTTC,CASRTLAGIGETQYF
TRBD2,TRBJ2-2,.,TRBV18,TGTGCCATGCGGGGGACTTCGAACACCGGGGAGCTGTTTTTT,CAMRGTSNTGELFF
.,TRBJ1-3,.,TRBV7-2,TGTGCCAGCAGACAGGCCTCTGGAAACACCATATATTTT,CASRQASGNTIYF
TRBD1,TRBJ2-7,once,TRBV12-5,TGTGCTAGTGGTTTGGGGGTTGGGACAGTGACCTACGAGCAGTACTTC,CASGLGVGTVTYEQYF
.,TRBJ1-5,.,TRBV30,TGTGCCTGGAGCGGACTGGTAAATCAGCCCCAGCATTTT,CAWSGLVNQPQHF
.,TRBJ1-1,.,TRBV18,TGTGCCAGCTCACCAATAGGAGTGAACACTGAAGCTTTCTTT,CASSPIGVNTEAFF
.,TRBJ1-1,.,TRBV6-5,TGTGCCAGCAGGGGGGGTACTGAAGCTTTCTTT,CASRGGTEAFF
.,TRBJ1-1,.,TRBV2,TGTGCCAGCAGTGGAGGGATGGGCACTGAAGCTTTCTTT,CASSGGMGTEAFF
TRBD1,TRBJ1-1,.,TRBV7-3,TGTGCCAGCACGATACAGGGGACTGAAGCTTTCTTT,CASTIQGTEAFF
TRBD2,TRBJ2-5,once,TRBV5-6,TGTGCCAGCAGCTTGGATAGCGGGAGGATGGGGGAGACCCAGTACTTC,CASSLDSGRMGETQYF
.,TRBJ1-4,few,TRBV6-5,TGTGCCAGCACCGACGACGCCGGGGGAGGAAAACTGTTTTTT,CASTDDAGGGKLFF
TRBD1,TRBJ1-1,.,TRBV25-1,TGTGCCAGCAGTGAGGGGACAGGGGGGAACACTGAAGCTTTCTTT,CASSEGTGGNTEAFF
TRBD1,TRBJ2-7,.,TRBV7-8,TGTGCCAGCAGCTTGGCCGGACAGGGCTACGAGCAGTACTTC,CASSLAGQGYEQYF
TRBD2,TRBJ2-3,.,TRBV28,TGTGCCAGCAGTTTACTTAGCGGGAGATCGAATACGCAGTATTTT,CASSLLSGRSNTQYF
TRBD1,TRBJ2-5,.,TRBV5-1,TGCGCCAGCAGCTTGGGACAGGGACCCTTGGAGACCCAGTACTTC,CASSLGQGPLETQYF
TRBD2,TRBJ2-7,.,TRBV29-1,TGCAGCGTTTGGACTAGCGGGAGGGGTAACGAGCAGTACTTC,CSVWTSGRGNEQYF
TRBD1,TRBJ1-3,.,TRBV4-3,TGCGCCAGCAGCCCCGGAGGGGGCAATACGGGAAACACCATATATTTT,CASSPGGGNTGNTIYF
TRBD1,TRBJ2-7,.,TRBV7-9,TGTGCCAGCAGCTTTAGTGGGACAGGGACTGAGAAAGGAGAGCAGTACTTC,CASSFSGTGTEKGEQYF
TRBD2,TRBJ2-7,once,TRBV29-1,TGCAGCGTTGACTCGGGGGCCTTAGTAGCGGGAGGATTGGGCTACGAGCAGTACTTC,CSVDSGALVAGGLGYEQYF
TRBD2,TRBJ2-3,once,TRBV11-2,TGTGCCAGCAGCTTAGTGAGCGGGGGCACAGATACGCAGTATTTT,CASSLVSGGTDTQYF
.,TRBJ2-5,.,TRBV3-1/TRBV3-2,TGTGCCAGCAGCCAAGATCGGAGGTTTCTTGGTTCGGAGACCCAGTACTTC,CASSQDRRFLGSETQYF
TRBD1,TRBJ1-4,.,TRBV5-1,TGCGCCAGCAGCGGACAGGGGCCGGGATTTGAAAAACTGTTTTTT,CASSGQGPGFEKLFF
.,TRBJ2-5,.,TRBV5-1,TGCGCCAGCAGCCTGTCGGGGGTGCCTCAGGAGACCCAGTACTTC,CASSLSGVPQETQYF
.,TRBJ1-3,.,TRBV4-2,TGTGCCAGCAGCCAAGCAACAGACTCTGGAAACACCATATATTTT,CASSQATDSGNTIYF
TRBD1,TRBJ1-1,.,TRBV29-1,TGCAGCGTTGATTCAGGGGGCATCACTGAAGCTTTCTTT,CSVDSGGITEAFF
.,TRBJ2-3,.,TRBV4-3,TGCGCCAGCAGCCATGGGGGCTCCAACGCGGCAGATACGCAGTATTTT,CASSHGGSNAADTQYF
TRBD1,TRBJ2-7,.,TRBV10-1,TGCGCCAGCAGTGAGTTAGGGGGCGGTCAGGACGAGCAGTACTTC,CASSELGGGQDEQYF
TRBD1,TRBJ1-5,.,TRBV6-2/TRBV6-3,TGTGCCAGCAGCTCCAGGGGGGAGAATCAGCCCCAGCATTTT,CASSSRGENQPQHF
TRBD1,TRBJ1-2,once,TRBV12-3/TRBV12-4,TGTGCCAGCAGAGGGACAGGGCTCTATGGCTACACCTTC,CASRGTGLYGYTF
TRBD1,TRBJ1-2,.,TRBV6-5,TGTGCCAAGACAGGGGGCTTCTACACCTTC,CAKTGGFYTF
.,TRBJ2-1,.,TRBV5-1,TGCGCCAGCAGCGGTCAGGGAAACTACAATGAGCAGTTCTTC,CASSGQGNYNEQFF
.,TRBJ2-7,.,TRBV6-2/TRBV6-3,TGTGCCAGCAGTCGACTCCGACCGGGACTTTCCCAGCAGTACTTC,CASSRLRPGLSQQYF
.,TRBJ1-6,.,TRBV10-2,TGCGCCAGCGGTCAAGGGGGGGTAGGAGATTCACCCCTCCACTTT,CASGQGGVGDSPLHF
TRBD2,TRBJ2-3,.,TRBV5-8,TGTGCCAGCAGCTCGGGACTACTCACAGATACGCAGTATTTT,CASSSGLLTDTQYF
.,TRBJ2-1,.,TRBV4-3,TGCGCCAGCAGCCAAGATCTCAGCTCCTACAATGAGCAGTTCTTC,CASSQDLSSYNEQFF
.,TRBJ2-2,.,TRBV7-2,TGTGCCAGCAGCCCAGACGGACTAACCGGGGAGCTGTTTTTT,CASSPDGLTGELFF
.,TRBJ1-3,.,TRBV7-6,TGTGCCAGCAGCTCTTTTGTCAGAGGGAGTCCTGGAAACACCATATATTTT,CASSSFVRGSPGNTIYF
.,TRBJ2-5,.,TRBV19,TGTGCCAGTAGTATAGGGGCAGGGGTAAGGGAGACCCAGTACTTC,CASSIGAGVRETQYF
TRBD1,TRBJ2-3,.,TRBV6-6,TGTGCCAGCAGTCGGGACAGGGGCCATGCCCTTAGCACAGATACGCAGTATTTT,CASSRDRGHALSTDTQYF
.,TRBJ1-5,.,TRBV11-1,TGTGCCAGCAGCTTAGGAGGCGGCCAGCCCCAGCATTTT,CASSLGGGQPQHF
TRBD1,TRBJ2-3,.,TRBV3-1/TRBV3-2,TGTGCCAGCAGCCAAGGTCAACAGGGGTTAGATACGCAGTATTTT,CASSQGQQGLDTQYF
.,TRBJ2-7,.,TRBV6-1,TGTGCCAGCAGTGAAGTCAGATACTACGAGCAGTACTTC,CASSEVRYYEQYF
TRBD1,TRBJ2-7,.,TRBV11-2,TGTGCCAGCAGCTCCCGGACAGGGGGCAGGTACGAGCAGTACTTC,CASSSRTGGRYEQYF
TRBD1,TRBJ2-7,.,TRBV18,TGTGCCAGCTCACGAACGACAGGGGGCTCCTACGAGCAGTACTTC,CASSRTTGGSYEQYF
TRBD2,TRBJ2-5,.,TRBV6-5,TGTGCCAGCAGTCGCGGGGGTGTAGAGACCCAGTACTTC,CASSRGGVETQYF
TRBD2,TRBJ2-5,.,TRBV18,TGTGCCAGCTCACCATCGGGACTAGCGGGGGGGCGTCGAGAGACCCAGTACTTC,CASSPSGLAGGRRETQYF